A selection of T cell receptor beta chains follows, all from one sample in a study of blood T cell repertoires in COVID-19. Clones were sequenced by immunoSEQ multiplex PCR, and TCRdb holds only the in-frame ones, with some missing. The sample consists of under 250,000 clones, about 85% of them appearing once. Sequenced input: peripheral blood. The receptors were gathered from a woman aged 55-70 years who had recovered from COVID-19. The conserved cysteine and the conserved F or W are not part of the CDR3 here.

cdr3_aa	v_call	j_call
ASSFQGSTDTQY	TRBV7-9	TRBJ2-3
ASSSPSGGGVETQY	TRBV28	TRBJ2-5
ASSLGDRGSVGDT	TRBV7-9	TRBJ1-2
ASSDPEEETQY	TRBV11-3	TRBJ2-5
ASGPPTGQNTEAF	TRBV12-5	TRBJ1-1
ASSTSQGLTEAF	TRBV2	TRBJ1-1
SVVTGPEAF	TRBV29-1	TRBJ1-1
SVEDRGRDPYEQY	TRBV29-1	TRBJ2-7
ASRQGLGGYT	TRBV6-5	TRBJ1-2
ASSTGLRAGNTIY	TRBV7-9	TRBJ1-3
ASSLRSPTEAF	TRBV27	TRBJ1-1
ASSIPGASTDTQY	TRBV19	TRBJ2-3
ASSFAGASTIY	TRBV11-3	TRBJ1-3
ASSSGSHLGTQY	TRBV7-3	TRBJ2-3